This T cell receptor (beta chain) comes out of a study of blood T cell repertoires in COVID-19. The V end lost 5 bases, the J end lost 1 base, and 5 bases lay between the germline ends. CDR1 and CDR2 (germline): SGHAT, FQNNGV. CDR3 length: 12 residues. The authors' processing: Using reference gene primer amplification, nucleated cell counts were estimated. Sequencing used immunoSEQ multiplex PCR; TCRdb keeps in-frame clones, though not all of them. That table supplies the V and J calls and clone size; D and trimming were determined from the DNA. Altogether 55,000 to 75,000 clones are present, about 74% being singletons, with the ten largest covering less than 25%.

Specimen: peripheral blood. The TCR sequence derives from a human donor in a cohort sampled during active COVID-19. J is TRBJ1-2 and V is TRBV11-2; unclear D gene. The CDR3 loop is CASSQNNYGYTF. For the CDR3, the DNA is TGTGCCAGCAGCCAAAATAACTATGGCTACACCTTC.